The clone carrying this T cell receptor (beta chain) was seen repeatedly, ten times or more. Its specificity is not known. This specimen belongs to a study of naive and memory T cell subsets. An oligonucleotide containing a UMI was ligated to the 3' end of TCR cDNA. Whole blood, 2.5 ml, came from adult healthy volunteers. Study outcomes and limitations: Potentially, T cell activation and differentiation skew this RNA-based measurement.

V shed 4 bases and J shed 10 bases, with 17 bases lying between them. This CDR3 is 15 amino acids long. Germline CDR1 reads LNHDA; CDR2 reads SQIVND (reference sequence). The SP2 primer and nested alpha and beta constant region primers amplified ligated cDNA in four rounds. Alpha and beta constant region primers primed reverse transcription for blood and skin samples. TCRdb fed the 5' RACE reads into MiXCR, producing one record per CDR3 protein. The data hold about 48,000 distinct CDR3 sequences, with approximately 4.5% observed a single time. The chain uses TRBV19 and TRBJ1-6, with D perhaps matching TRBD1 (6 bases). The sequence was collected from a female donor in good health. CDR3 sequence reads: CASSTQTGIGSPLHF. CDR3 DNA sequence: TGTGCCAGTAGTACACAGACAGGAATTGGCTCACCCCTCCACTTT.